This note documents a single T cell receptor (beta chain) sequence. This record belongs to a study of blood T cell repertoires in COVID-19. Study-wide context: Sites in the United States, Italy and Spain provided acute and convalescent COVID-19 samples. Sources were T cells, B-cell-depleted T cells, or PBMCs; the material itself was cDNA or gDNA.

The authors' processing: It was from reference gene primer amplification that nucleated cell counts were estimated. Repertoires were generated with immunoSEQ multiplex PCR, while TCRdb's copy carries only in-frame clones and drops some. V and J calls and clone size are as listed in that table; D and trimming were resolved from the DNA. The sample includes over 45,000 clones, 65% to 85% seen only once; the top ten take under 7.5%. This CDR3 is 16 amino acids long. Germline values: CDR1 MDHEN, CDR2 SYDVKM. Trimming removed 10 bases from V and 7 bases from J; junction bases left unmatched: 20. The sequenced sample consisted of peripheral blood. The chain combines TRBV28 with TRBJ1-2, with 8 bases aligning to TRBD1. The TCR was taken from a man in his 60s with acute or convalescent COVID-19. CDR3 in amino acids: CATPRDRQSLLGGYTF. The CDR3, as DNA: TGTGCCACCCCTCGGGACAGGCAGTCACTGTTGGGTGGCTACACCTTC.